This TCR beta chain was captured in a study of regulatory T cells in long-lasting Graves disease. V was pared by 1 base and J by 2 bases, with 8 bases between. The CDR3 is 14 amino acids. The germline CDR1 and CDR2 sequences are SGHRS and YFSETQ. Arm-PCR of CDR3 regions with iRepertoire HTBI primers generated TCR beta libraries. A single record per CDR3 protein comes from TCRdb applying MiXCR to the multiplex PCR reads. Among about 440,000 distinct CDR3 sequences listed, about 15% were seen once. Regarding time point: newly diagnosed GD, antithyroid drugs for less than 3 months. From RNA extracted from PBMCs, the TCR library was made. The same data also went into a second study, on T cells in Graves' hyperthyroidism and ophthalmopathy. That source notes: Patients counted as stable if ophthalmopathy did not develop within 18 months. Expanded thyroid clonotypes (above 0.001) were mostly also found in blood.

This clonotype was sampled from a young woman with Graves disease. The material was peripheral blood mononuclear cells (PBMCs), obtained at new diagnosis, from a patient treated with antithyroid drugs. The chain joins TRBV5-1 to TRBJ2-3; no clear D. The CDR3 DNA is TGCGCCAGCAGCTTGTTCTTCGACACAGATACGCAGTATTTT. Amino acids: CASSLFFDTDTQYF.